A single sample gave rise to the 20 T cell receptor beta chains below, sequenced in a study of shared clonotypes between healthy human individuals (TCRdb year 2020). Preparation of the library involved the immunoSEQ multiplex PCR assay. TCRdb mirrors the immuneACCESS table, restricted to in-frame sequences. Some clones are absent from its copies; in checked studies, under half trace to an unresolved V gene, and the reason for the others is unknown. The sample table holds more than 2,000,000 clones, of which approximately 93% were seen once. The top ten clones comprise under 0.45% of the sample. Sequencing input: naive CD4+ T cells from PBMCs. The intended sense of this specimen's cell subset or site label: CD45RA+ positively selected. These receptors all come from a man aged 18 to 29 in good health. Some clones in this sample may be carry-over from other donors' samples.

The CDR3 loop is CASSPAPGAEAFF. The DNA of the CDR3 is TGTGCCAGCAGCCCCGCCCCAGGGGCGGAAGCTTTCTTT. V gene TRBV7-9 combines with J gene TRBJ1-1, with D perhaps TRBD1 (6 bases). The CDR3 loop spans 13 amino acids. V lost 5 bases and J lost 8, with 15 bases in between. The germline V gene encodes CDR1 SEHNR and CDR2 FQNEAQ (reference sequence).

Regarding this clone: The sample has other DNA sequences that encode this CDR3 too. This chain uses TRBV28 with TRBJ2-7; 7 bases are shared with TRBD2. The CDR3 sequence is 14 residues long. The germline CDR1 and CDR2 sequences are MDHEN and SYDVKM. Losses at the gene ends were 4 bases for V and 0 bases for J; bases not matched to a gene: 3. For the CDR3, the DNA is TGTGCCAGCAGTTCCCCGGGGGGCTCCTACGAGCAGTACTTC. Translating it yields CASSSPGGSYEQYF.

This clone was observed a single time. V usage is TRBV14 and J usage is TRBJ2-3, with a tentative D call TRBD2 (5 bases). This CDR3 contains 16 residues. Trimming removed 0 bases from V and 7 bases from J, with 17 bases in between. Looked up from germline, CDR1 is SGHDN and CDR2 is FVKESK. This CDR3 reads CASSQDVFTSRNTQYF. The CDR3 DNA is TGTGCCAGCAGCCAAGATGTGTTCACTAGTAGGAATACGCAGTATTTT.

This clone was seen once. The J gene is TRBJ2-7, the V gene TRBV7-9, with D possibly being TRBD1 (6 bases). This CDR3 has 14 residues. Germline V lookup: CDR1 SEHNR, CDR2 FQNEAQ (reference sequence). V dropped 6 bases and J dropped 2 bases, with 14 bases sitting between them. This CDR3 is CASSLRGQTYEQYF. The CDR3 DNA reads TGTGCCAGCAGTCTTAGAGGACAGACCTACGAGCAGTACTTC.

The chain combines TRBV5-5 with TRBJ2-7; D might be TRBD1 or TRBD2, each matching 5 bases. The V gene's germline CDR1 is SGHKS and CDR2 YYEKEE (reference sequence). V gave up 1 base and J gave up 3 bases, with 11 bases separating them. The CDR3 totals 14 residues. CDR3 coding DNA: TGTGCCAGCAGCTTGTTCGGGACGGACTACGAGCAGTACTTC. Protein product: CASSLFGTDYEQYF.

This chain links TRBV7-2 with TRBJ1-4; D is uncertain. This CDR3 has 14 residues. V lost 3 bases and J lost 7, with 12 bases in between. Per the germline V gene, CDR1 is SGHTA and CDR2 is FQGNSA. The CDR3 sequence: CASSLGITGEKLFF. The CDR3 DNA reads TGTGCCAGCAGCTTGGGTATTACTGGTGAAAAACTGTTTTTT.

The J gene is TRBJ2-1, the V gene TRBV9; TRBD1 is a possible D gene (5 bases). The V gene lost 3 bases and the J gene lost 4 bases, with 14 bases spanning the gap. Looked up from germline, CDR1 is SGDLS and CDR2 is YYNGEE. The CDR3 extends over 15 amino acids. CDR3 nucleotide sequence: TGTGCCAGCAGCGCCCTCTTAGACAGTTACAATGAGCAGTTCTTC. Its protein product is CASSALLDSYNEQFF.

The V and J genes are TRBV11-2 and TRBJ2-7; D is perhaps TRBD2 (5 bases). Trimming pared 0 bases from V and 6 bases from J, leaving 15 bases between. The germline V gene encodes CDR1 SGHAT and CDR2 FQNNGV. The CDR3 consists of 15 residues. In DNA form, the CDR3 reads TGTGCCAGCAGCTTAGACCCTCGGGCCGGACTCGAGCAGTACTTC. This gives the protein CASSLDPRAGLEQYF.

V and J are TRBV10-3 and TRBJ1-2, with D perhaps TRBD1 (6 bases). Germline CDR1 and CDR2: ENHRY and SYGVKD. This CDR3 has 13 residues. Trimming removed 3 bases at V and 7 bases at J, with 12 bases between. The CDR3 DNA sequence: TGTGCCATCAGTGATACCAGGGGAAGTGGCTACACCTTC. Encoded protein: CAISDTRGSGYTF.

The chain is built from TRBV2 and TRBJ2-1; 10 nucleotides agree with TRBD2. The V segment lost 8 bases and the J segment 4 bases; nucleotides outside the gene matches: 8. This CDR3 comprises 15 residues. Per the germline V gene, CDR1 is SNHLY and CDR2 is FYNNEI. The CDR3 region is CASGPLAGSYNEQFF. CDR3 DNA: TGTGCCAGCGGGCCACTAGCGGGATCTTACAATGAGCAGTTCTTC.

V is TRBV6-6 and J is TRBJ1-5; TRBD1 matches at 7 bases. The CDR3 runs to 13 residues. From germline, CDR1 is MNHNY and CDR2 SVGAGI (reference sequence). With 7 bases clipped from V and 1 base from J, the junction kept 1 base outside the gene matches. As DNA, the CDR3 is TGTGCCAGCACGGGACAGAGCAATCAGCCCCAGCATTTT. Its translation: CASTGQSNQPQHF.

The chain couples TRBV9 to TRBJ1-6; D is ambiguous. Germline lookup yields CDR1 SGDLS and CDR2 YYNGEE. Trimming shortened V by 0 bases and J by 10 bases, and 14 bases separated the two germline ends. This CDR3 contains 15 residues. The CDR3 region is CASSVVGSQGSPLHF. CDR3 bases: TGTGCCAGCAGCGTAGTAGGGAGCCAAGGATCACCCCTCCACTTT.

The chain carries TRBV6-5 and TRBJ2-7; the match to TRBD1 covers 8 bases. This CDR3 spans 16 amino acids. Germline V gene lookup returns CDR1 MNHEY and CDR2 SVGAGI. Losses at the gene ends were 0 bases for V and 2 bases for J; bases not matched to a gene: 6. This CDR3 reads CASSYSNTGGPYEQYF. CDR3 sequence (DNA): TGTGCCAGCAGTTACTCGAATACAGGGGGTCCCTACGAGCAGTACTTC.

This CDR3 reads CASSLNDPRTEAFF. As DNA, the CDR3 is TGCGCCAGCAGCCTAAATGACCCTCGGACTGAAGCTTTCTTT. V gene TRBV5-1 combines with J gene TRBJ1-1; no clear D gene. Per germline, CDR1 SGHRS and CDR2 YFSETQ. The V and J ends lost 4 bases and 5 bases respectively, with 15 bases between them. This CDR3 has 14 residues.

This rearrangement joins TRBV7-2 to TRBJ1-2, with D unclear. This CDR3 contains 14 residues. V gave up 5 bases and J gave up 1 base, with 11 bases separating them. The germline gives CDR1 SGHTA, CDR2 FQGNSA. The DNA for the CDR3 is TGTGCCAGCAGCATGGGCCCAAGTAACTATGGCTACACCTTC. Translation gives CASSMGPSNYGYTF.

The CDR3, as DNA: TGCGCCAGCAGCAAAACCCCCGGATACAATGAGCAGTTCTTC. It is translated as CASSKTPGYNEQFF. The chain joins TRBV4-1 to TRBJ2-1; D unresolved. CDR3 size: 14 residues. Germline-derived CDR1 and CDR2 are MGHRA and YSYEKL. Trimming took 5 bases from V and 4 from J, leaving 12 bases between them.

In this sample, this clone turned up once. Within the sample, other DNA sequences also encode this same CDR3. The chain combines TRBV14 with TRBJ1-1; D not certain. This CDR3 spans 13 amino acids. The V end was cut by 3 bases, the J end by 2 bases, with 7 bases between. The germline CDR1 and CDR2 sequences are SGHDN and FVKESK. The CDR3 reads CASSQGRNTEAFF. The CDR3 bases are TGTGCCAGCAGCCAGGGGAGAAACACTGAAGCTTTCTTT. Complete variable domain (other parts from reference TRBV14 and TRBJ1-1): EAGVTQFPSHSVIEKGQTVTLRCDPISGHDNLYWYRRVMGKEIKFLLHFVKESKQDESGMPNNRFLAERTGGTYSTLKVQPAELEDSGVYFCASSQGRNTEAFFGQGTRLTVV.

The gene calls are TRBV29-1 and TRBJ2-1; D uncertain. CDR1 is SQVTM, CDR2 ANQGSEA, per germline. V shed 7 bases and J shed 4 bases, with 20 bases lying between them. The CDR3 is made up of 15 amino acids. The CDR3 region is CSADTGVRVYNEQFF. The CDR3 DNA reads as TGCAGCGCGGATACTGGGGTTCGCGTATACAATGAGCAGTTCTTC.

The J gene is TRBJ1-1, the V gene TRBV7-2; D is unclear. Per the germline V gene, CDR1 is SGHTA and CDR2 is FQGNSA. CDR3 size: 13 residues. V dropped 4 bases and J dropped 7 bases, with 13 bases sitting between them. CDR3 loop: CASSSRRVGEAFF. In DNA, the CDR3 is TGTGCCAGCAGCTCCCGTAGGGTTGGTGAAGCTTTCTTT.

CDR3 nucleotides: TGTGCCAGCAGTTTAGGGGAGTTAATCTATGGCTACACCTTC. Its protein is CASSLGELIYGYTF. The rearrangement joins TRBV28 to TRBJ1-2; no firm D call. From germline, CDR1 is MDHEN and CDR2 SYDVKM. With 2 bases removed from V and 4 bases from J, the gap between germline ends came to 11 bases. The CDR3 has 14 amino acids.